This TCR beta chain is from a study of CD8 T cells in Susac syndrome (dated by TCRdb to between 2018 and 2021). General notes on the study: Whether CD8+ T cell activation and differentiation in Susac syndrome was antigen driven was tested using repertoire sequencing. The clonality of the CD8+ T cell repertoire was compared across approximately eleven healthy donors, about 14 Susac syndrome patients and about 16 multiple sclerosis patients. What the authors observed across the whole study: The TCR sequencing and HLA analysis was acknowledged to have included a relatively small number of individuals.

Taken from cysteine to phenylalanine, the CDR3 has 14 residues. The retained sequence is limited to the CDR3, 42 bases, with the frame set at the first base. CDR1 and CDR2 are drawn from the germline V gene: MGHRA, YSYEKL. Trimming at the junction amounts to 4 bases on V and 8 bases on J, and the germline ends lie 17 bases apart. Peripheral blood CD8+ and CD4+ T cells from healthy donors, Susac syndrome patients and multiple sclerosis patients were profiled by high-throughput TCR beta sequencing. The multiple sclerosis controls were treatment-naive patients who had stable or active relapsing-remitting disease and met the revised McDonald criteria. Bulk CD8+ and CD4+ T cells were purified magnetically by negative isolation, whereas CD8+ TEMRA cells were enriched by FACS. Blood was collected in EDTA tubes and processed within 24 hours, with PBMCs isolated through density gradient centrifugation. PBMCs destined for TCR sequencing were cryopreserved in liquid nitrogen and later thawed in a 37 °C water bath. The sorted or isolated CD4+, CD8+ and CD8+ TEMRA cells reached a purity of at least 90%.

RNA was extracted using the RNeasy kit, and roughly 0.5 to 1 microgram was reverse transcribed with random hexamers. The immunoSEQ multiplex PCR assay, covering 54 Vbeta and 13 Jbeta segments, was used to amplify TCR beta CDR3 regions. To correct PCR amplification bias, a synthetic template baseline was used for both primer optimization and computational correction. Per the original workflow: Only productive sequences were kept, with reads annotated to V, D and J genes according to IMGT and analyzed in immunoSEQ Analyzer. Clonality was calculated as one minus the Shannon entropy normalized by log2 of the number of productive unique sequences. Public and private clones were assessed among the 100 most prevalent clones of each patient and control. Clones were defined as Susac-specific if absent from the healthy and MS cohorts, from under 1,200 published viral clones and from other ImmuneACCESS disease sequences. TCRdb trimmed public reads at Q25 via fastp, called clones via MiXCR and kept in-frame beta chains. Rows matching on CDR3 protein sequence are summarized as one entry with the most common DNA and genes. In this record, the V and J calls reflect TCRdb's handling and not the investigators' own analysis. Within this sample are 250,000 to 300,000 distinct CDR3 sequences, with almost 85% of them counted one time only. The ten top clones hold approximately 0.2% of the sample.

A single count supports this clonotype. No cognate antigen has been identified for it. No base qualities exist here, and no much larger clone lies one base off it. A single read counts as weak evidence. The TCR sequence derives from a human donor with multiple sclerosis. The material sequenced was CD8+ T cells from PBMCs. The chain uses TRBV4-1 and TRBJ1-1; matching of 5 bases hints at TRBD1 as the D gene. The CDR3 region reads CASSPRFGAFEAFF. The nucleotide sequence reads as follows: TGCGCCAGCAGCCCGCGGTTTGGGGCATTCGAAGCTTTCTTT.